There are many counts of the clone carrying this T cell receptor (beta chain). This entry belongs to a study of neurological immune-mediated disorders. As for time point: longitudinal time-point 2. TCRdb re-called the 5' RACE reads through MiXCR, storing one row per CDR3 protein. The sample consists of some 100,000 distinct CDR3 sequences, around 13% of them appearing once. This clonotype originated in a female donor with HTLV-1-associated myelopathy (HAM/TSP). Sequencing input: PBMCs.

The CDR3 reads CASSLTRNNEQFF. The CDR3 DNA sequence: TGTGCCAGCAGTTTAACACGCAACAATGAGCAGTTCTTC. The rearrangement uses TRBV12-3 or TRBV12-4 and TRBJ2-1; D is undetermined. V was trimmed by 2 bases and J by 5 bases, leaving 7 bases between them. This CDR3 has 13 amino acids.